What follows is one T cell receptor (beta chain) and its context. Its antigen is not known. The sample comes from a study of molecular identifiers for immune sequencing clone quantification. Study conclusions and caveats: In naive cells, under 1% of molecules belonged to clones above 20 RNA copies, against over 97% in effector cells. Amid roughly 1 million naive cells, spiked Jurkat TCR RNA from one cell was reportedly still detectable.

CDR3 length: 14 amino acids. V lost 3 bases and J lost 4, with 12 bases in between. The germline V gene encodes CDR1 LGHNA and CDR2 YSLEER. Naive CD8 T cells were sorted as CD8+CD4-CCR7+CD45RA+. As previously described, bulk TCR libraries were made using listed TCR primers. TCRdb analysed the PCR reads with MiXCR anew, one entry per CDR3 protein. The sample holds approximately 500,000 distinct CDR3 sequences, roughly 23% seen once. The gene calls are TRBV4-3 and TRBJ1-1; D is undetermined. Sequenced sample: naive CD8+ T cells from blood, with Jurkat cell RNA spiked in. Subset reported: FACS-sorted CD8+CD4-CCR7+CD45RA+ naive T cells. The source of this sequence is a human donor in good health. Some libraries in this study had Jurkat cell RNA spiked in. The CDR3 DNA is TGCGCCAGCAGCCAGGTTCGCTGGTCCACTGAAGCTTTCTTT. Protein sequence: CASSQVRWSTEAFF.